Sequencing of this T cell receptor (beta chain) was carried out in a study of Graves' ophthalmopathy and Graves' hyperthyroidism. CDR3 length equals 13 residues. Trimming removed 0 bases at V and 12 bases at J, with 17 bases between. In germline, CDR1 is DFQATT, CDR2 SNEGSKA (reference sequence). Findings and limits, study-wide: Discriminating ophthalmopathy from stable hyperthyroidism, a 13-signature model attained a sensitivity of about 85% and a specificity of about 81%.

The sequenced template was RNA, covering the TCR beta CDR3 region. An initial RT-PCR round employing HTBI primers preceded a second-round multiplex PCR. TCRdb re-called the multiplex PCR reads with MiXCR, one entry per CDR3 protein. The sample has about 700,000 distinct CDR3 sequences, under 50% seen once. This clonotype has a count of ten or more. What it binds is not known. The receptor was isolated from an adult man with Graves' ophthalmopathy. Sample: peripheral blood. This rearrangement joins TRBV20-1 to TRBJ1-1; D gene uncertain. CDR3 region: CSARDGRTGLTFF. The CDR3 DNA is TGCAGTGCTAGAGATGGGAGGACTGGTCTGACTTTCTTT.